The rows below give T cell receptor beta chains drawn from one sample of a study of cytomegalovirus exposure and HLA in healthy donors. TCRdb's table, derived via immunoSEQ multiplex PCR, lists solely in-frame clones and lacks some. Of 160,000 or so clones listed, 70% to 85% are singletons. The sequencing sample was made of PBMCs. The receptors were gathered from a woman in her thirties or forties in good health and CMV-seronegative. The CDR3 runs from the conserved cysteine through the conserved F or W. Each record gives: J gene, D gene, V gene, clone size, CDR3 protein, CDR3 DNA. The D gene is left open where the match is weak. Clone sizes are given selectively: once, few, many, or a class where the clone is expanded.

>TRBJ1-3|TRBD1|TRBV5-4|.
CASSLDQGAITGNTIYF
TGTGCCAGCAGCTTGGATCAGGGGGCGATTACTGGAAACACCATATATTTT
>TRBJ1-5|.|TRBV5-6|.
CASSLVRQPQHF
TGTGCCAGCAGCTTGGTGAGACAGCCCCAGCATTTT
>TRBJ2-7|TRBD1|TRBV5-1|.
CASSPDRVGPRDF
TGCGCCAGCAGCCCGGACAGGGTTGGGCCGCGAGACTTC
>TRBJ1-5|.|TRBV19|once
CASSISGLPNQPQHF
TGTGCCAGTAGTATTTCAGGGCTTCCCAATCAGCCCCAGCATTTT
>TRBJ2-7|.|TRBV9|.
CASSVGIDTSYEQYF
TGTGCCAGCAGCGTAGGGATTGACACCTCCTACGAGCAGTACTTC
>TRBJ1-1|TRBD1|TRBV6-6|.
CASSLEGARGTEAFF
TGTGCCAGCAGCTTGGAGGGGGCGCGTGGCACTGAAGCTTTCTTT
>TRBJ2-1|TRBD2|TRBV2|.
CASHRDRGLADNEQFF
TGTGCCAGCCACAGGGATCGAGGACTAGCGGACAATGAGCAGTTCTTC
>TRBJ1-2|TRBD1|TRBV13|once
CASSLRTGEGYGYTF
TGTGCCAGCAGCCTCCGGACAGGGGAGGGCTATGGCTACACCTTC
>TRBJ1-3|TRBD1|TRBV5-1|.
CASSWMTGRGGNTIYF
TGCGCCAGCAGCTGGATGACAGGGAGAGGAGGAAACACCATATATTTT
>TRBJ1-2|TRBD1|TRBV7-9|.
CASSLTLPLSGTGWDGYTF
TGTGCCAGCAGCTTAACCCTCCCTCTATCCGGGACAGGGTGGGATGGCTACACCTTC
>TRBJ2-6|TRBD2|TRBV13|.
CASSEATSGGTLGSGANVLTF
TGTGCCAGCAGCGAAGCGACTAGCGGGGGGACTCTTGGTTCAGGGGCCAACGTCCTGACTTTC
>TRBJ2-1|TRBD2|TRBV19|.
CASSINIQRGNNEQFF
TGTGCCAGTAGTATAAATATCCAGCGGGGCAACAATGAGCAGTTCTTC
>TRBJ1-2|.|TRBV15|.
CATSRDSANYGYTF
TGTGCCACCAGCAGGGACTCGGCTAACTATGGCTACACCTTC
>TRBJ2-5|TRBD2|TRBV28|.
CASSLGPGTSGSRVTRETQYF
TGTGCCAGCAGTTTAGGGCCCGGGACTAGCGGGAGCCGTGTAACGCGAGAGACCCAGTACTTC
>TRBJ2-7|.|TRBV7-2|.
CASTPGEAGGSF
TGTGCCAGCACCCCTGGTGAGGCAGGCGGGTCCTTC
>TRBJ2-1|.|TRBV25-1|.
CASSEYSRYNEQFF
TGTGCCAGCAGTGAATATTCTCGGTACAATGAGCAGTTCTTC
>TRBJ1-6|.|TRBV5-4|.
CASSRDSESSYNSPLHF
TGTGCCAGCAGCCGGGACTCCGAGAGCTCCTATAATTCACCCCTCCACTTT
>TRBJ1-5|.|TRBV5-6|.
CASSLQVRNQPQHF
TGTGCCAGCAGCTTACAGGTCAGGAATCAGCCCCAGCATTTT
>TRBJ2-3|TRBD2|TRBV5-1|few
CASSFPPGLAGGPDTQYF
TGCGCCAGCAGCTTCCCCCCCGGACTAGCGGGAGGGCCGGATACGCAGTATTTT
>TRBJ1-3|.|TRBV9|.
CASSLEGRISGRNTIYF
TGTGCCAGCAGCTTAGAGGGGAGGATCTCCGGTAGGAACACCATATATTTT
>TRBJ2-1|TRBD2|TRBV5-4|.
CASRKGGTSGRNEQFF
TGTGCCAGCAGAAAGGGAGGGACTAGCGGGAGGAATGAGCAGTTCTTC
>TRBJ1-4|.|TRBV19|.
CASRARGRSPNEKLFF
TGTGCCAGTAGAGCTCGAGGGAGGTCTCCTAATGAAAAACTGTTTTTT
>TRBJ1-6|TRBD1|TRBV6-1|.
CASSARQGPPLHNSPLHF
TGTGCCAGCAGTGCTCGACAGGGACCACCTCTTCATAATTCACCCCTCCACTTT